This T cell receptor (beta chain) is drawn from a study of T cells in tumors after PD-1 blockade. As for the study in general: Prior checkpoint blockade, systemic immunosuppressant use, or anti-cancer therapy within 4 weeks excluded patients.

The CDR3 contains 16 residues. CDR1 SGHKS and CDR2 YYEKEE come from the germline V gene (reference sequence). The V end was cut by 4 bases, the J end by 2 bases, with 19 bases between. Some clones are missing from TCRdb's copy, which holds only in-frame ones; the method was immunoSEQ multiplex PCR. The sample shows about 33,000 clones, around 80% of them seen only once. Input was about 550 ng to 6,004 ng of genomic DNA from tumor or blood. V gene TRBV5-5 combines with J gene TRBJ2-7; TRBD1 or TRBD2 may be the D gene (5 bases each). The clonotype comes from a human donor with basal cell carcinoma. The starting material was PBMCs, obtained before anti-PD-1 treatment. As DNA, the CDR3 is TGTGCCAGCAGCGCCCGTGCCGGGGACGTCCCCTACGAGCAGTACTTC. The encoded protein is CASSARAGDVPYEQYF.